Here is one T cell receptor (beta chain) with its context. Its specificity is unknown. The entry originates in a study of OX40 agonist ivuxolimab in advanced cancers. Study-wide context: Ivuxolimab is an agonistic anti-OX40 (CD134) antibody, and patients were treated with it. All patients had ivuxolimab intravenously every 2 weeks at 0.01 to 10 mg/kg.

The CDR3 totals 17 residues. Trimming left V 2 bases short and J 0 bases short, with 15 bases between. Germline V gene lookup returns CDR1 SGHTA and CDR2 FQGTGA. Overall study findings and caveats: In CD8+ T cells, expanded clones were on average more numerous than in CD4+.

The protocol was immunoSEQ multiplex PCR, while the TCRdb copy is restricted to in-frame clones and leaves out a portion. This sample has about 36,000 clones, with approximately 90% found just once. The chain recombines TRBV7-3 with TRBJ2-3; D not certain. The sample in question was CD4+ or CD8+ T cells sorted from blood, obtained in a trial of the OX40 agonist ivuxolimab. This receptor was taken from an adult with an advanced solid tumor such as melanoma, head and neck, liver or kidney cancer. The CDR3 DNA follows: TGTGCCAGCAGCTTAGGTTTTGGAGATACTAGCACAGATACGCAGTATTTT. Its protein product is CASSLGFGDTSTDTQYF.